Each of the 7 T cell receptor beta chains below was sequenced from the same sample in a study of blood T cell repertoires in COVID-19. Using immunoSEQ multiplex PCR, the repertoire was profiled, and TCRdb retains in-frame clones only, with some absent. This sample has around 120,000 clones; around 78% occur once, and the top ten carry approximately 2.5%. The sequenced material came from peripheral blood. The receptors here all came from a man aged 25 to 40 with acute or convalescent COVID-19.

CDR3 nucleotide sequence: TGTGCCAGCAGTCGCGGTGGGGCCGACTATGGCTACACCTTC. This translates into CASSRGGADYGYTF. The chain employs TRBV9 and TRBJ1-2; D may be TRBD1 (5 bases). The ends were cut back, 5 bases at V and 3 bases at J, with 14 bases in the middle. The CDR3 has 14 amino acids. The germline CDR1 and CDR2 sequences are SGDLS and YYNGEE.

The J gene is TRBJ2-2, the V gene TRBV24-1, with D possibly TRBD1 on 6 matching bases. CDR1 and CDR2 from the germline V gene are KGHDR and SFDVKD. Trimming stripped 10 bases from V and 7 bases from J, with 12 bases between. CDR3 length: 12 residues. The CDR3 DNA reads TGTGCCACGAGGGGGTATGGCGGGGAGCTGTTTTTT. Its protein is CATRGYGGELFF.

The chain links TRBV5-8 to TRBJ1-5; D unclear. The germline CDR1 and CDR2 sequences are SGHTS and YDEGEE. Trimming stripped 2 bases from V and 1 base from J, with 13 bases between. CDR3 length equals 16 residues. This chain's CDR3 is CASSFGSGLSNQPQHF. CDR3 DNA: TGTGCCAGCAGCTTTGGGTCAGGACTCAGCAATCAGCCCCAGCATTTT.

The J gene is TRBJ2-7, the V gene TRBV23-1, with 7 bases fitting TRBD2. TRBV23-1 is an ORF; its function is uncertain. CDR3 size: 13 residues. Trimming took 3 bases from V and 6 from J; bases not matched to a gene: 5. The chain's CDR3 is CASSHWEGCEQYV. As DNA, the CDR3 is TGCGCCAGCAGTCATTGGGAGGGGTGCGAGCAGTACGTC.

The rearrangement joins TRBV7-8 to TRBJ2-2; 13 bases are a match to TRBD2. The trim removed 5 bases at V and 8 bases at J, leaving 11 bases unmatched. CDR3 size: 17 residues. CDR1 SGHVS and CDR2 FQNEAQ come from the germline V gene. CDR3 bases: TGTGCCAGCAGCCGGGGACTAGCGGGATCGTTTCTGGGGGAGCTGTTTTTT. It specifies CASSRGLAGSFLGELFF.

V usage is TRBV7-9 and J usage is TRBJ1-1; no clear D gene. This CDR3 comprises 14 residues. V lost 2 bases, J lost 1 base, and 8 bases lay in between. The germline CDR1 and CDR2 sequences are SEHNR and FQNEAQ (reference sequence). CDR3 sequence (DNA): TGTGCCAGCAGCTTACTGGCTCCGAACACTGAAGCTTTCTTT. This gives the protein CASSLLAPNTEAFF.

CDR3 nucleotide sequence: TGCAGTGCTAGTCCAGGGAAGAACACCGGGGAGCTGTTTTTT. The encoded protein is CSASPGKNTGELFF. This rearrangement joins TRBV20-1 to TRBJ2-2, with TRBD1 as a possible D gene (5 bases). Germline V CDR1 and CDR2: DFQATT, SNEGSKA (reference sequence). The CDR3 spans 14 residues. V was pared by 3 bases and J by 1 base, with 9 bases between.